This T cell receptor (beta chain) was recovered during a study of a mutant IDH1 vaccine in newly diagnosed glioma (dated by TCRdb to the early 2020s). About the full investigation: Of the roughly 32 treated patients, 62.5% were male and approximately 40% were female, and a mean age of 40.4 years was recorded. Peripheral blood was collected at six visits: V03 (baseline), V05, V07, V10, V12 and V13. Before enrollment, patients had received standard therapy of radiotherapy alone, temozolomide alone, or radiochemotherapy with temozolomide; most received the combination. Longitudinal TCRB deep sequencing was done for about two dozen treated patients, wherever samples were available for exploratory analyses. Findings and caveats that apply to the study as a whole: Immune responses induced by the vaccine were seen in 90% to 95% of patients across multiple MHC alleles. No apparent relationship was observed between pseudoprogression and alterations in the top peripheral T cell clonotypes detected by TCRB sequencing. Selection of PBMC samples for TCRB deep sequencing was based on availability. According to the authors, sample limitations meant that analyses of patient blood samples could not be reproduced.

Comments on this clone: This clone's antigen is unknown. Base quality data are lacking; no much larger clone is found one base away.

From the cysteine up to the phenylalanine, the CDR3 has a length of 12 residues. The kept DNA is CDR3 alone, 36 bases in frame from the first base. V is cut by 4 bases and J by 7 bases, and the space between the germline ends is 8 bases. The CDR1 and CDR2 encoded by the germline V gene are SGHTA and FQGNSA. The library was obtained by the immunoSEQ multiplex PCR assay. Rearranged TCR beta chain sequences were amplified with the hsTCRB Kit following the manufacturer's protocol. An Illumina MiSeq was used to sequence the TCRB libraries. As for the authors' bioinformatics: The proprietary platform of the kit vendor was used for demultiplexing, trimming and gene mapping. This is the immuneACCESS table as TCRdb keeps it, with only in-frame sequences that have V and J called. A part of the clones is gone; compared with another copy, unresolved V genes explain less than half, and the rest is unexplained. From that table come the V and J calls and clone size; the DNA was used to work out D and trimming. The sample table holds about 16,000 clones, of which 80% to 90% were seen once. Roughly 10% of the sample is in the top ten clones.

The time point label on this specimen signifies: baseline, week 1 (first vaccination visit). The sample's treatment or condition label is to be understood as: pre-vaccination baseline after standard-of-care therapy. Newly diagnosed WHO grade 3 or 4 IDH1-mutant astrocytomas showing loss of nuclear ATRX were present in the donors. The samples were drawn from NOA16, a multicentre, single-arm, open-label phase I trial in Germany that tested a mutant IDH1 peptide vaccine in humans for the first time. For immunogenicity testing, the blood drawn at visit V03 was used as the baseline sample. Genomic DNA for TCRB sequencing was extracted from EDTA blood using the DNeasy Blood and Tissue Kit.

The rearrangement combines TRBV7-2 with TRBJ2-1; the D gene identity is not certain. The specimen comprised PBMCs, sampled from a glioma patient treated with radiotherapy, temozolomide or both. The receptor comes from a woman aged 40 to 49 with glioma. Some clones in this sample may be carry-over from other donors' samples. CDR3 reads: CASSYQVNEQFF. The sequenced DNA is TGTGCCAGCAGCTACCAGGTGAATGAGCAGTTCTTC. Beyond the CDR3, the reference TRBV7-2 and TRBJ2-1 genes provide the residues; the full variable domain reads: GAGVSQSPSNKVTEKGKDVELRCDPISGHTALYWYRQSLGQGLEFLIYFQGNSAPDKSGLPSDRFSAERTGGSVSTLTIQRTQQEDSAVYLCASSYQVNEQFFGPGTRLTVL.